This T cell receptor (delta chain) was obtained from a study of γδ T cells in repeated Plasmodium falciparum infection. On the study more broadly: Age- and gender-matched Australian children served as comparison for malaria-exposed Malian children. Each infection was followed by sampling at 21 days, plus baseline and some pre-infection draws.

Gammadelta T cells were flow-sorted from PBMC into Vgamma9/Vdelta2+ and Vdelta2-negative populations for bulk analysis. A word on this clone: Its specificity is unknown. TCRdb pairs this DNA with a much larger clone's protein that differs at residue 24, likely a read error; the protein shown was translated from the DNA. Other DNA sequences in this sample translate to the same CDR3.

The V gene's germline CDR1 is TSWWSYY and CDR2 QGS. This CDR3 comprises 26 residues. Study outcomes and limitations: Vgamma9/Vdelta2+ repertoires stayed stably polyclonal over time and infection.

TRG and TRD sequences were obtained from every sorted gammadelta sample. TCRdb fed the multiplex PCR reads into CATT to redo clone calling. The sample carries under 65,000 delta-chain clones, about 1.5% recorded once. The specimen was gamma-delta T cells from blood. This chain connects TRDV1 to TRDJ1; 8 nucleotides line up with TRDD3. The TCR was taken from a pool of human donors (malaria-infected and uninfected, not separated). The DNA of the CDR3 is TGTGCTCTTGGGGAACTCTGTTTCCTGTCATCTTCCTTAGCAGCTACTGGGGGCGAGTACACCGATAAACCCATCTTT. Protein sequence: CALGELCFLSSSLAATGGEYTDKPIF.